This passage covers 7 T cell receptor beta chains from one sample sequenced in a study of cytomegalovirus exposure and HLA in healthy donors. It was with 60 Vbeta and 13 Jbeta primers that the PCR ran. Some clones are missing from TCRdb's copy, which holds only in-frame ones; the method was immunoSEQ multiplex PCR. The repertoire includes just over 150,000 clones, around 74% of them detected once, and around 1.5% sits in the top ten. The material sequenced was PBMCs. The receptors derive from a woman aged 25 to 39 in good health and CMV-seronegative.

The chain employs TRBV5-6 and TRBJ1-3; D ambiguous. Trimming stripped 0 bases from V and 4 bases from J, with 11 bases between. The germline gives CDR1 SGHDT, CDR2 YYEEEE. The CDR3 consists of 15 residues. The DNA of the CDR3 is TGTGCCAGCAGCTTGGATCGGGTAGGAGGAAACACCATATATTTT. Its protein is CASSLDRVGGNTIYF.

J is TRBJ1-2 and V is TRBV6-5; tentatively, D is TRBD1 (6 bases). Trimming cost V 5 bases and J 0 bases, with 10 bases left between them. CDR1 is MNHEY and CDR2 is SVGAGI in the germline V gene. There are 14 residues in the CDR3. The CDR3 DNA reads TGTGCCAGCAGTAAGGACAGATCTAACTATGGCTACACCTTC. It encodes CASSKDRSNYGYTF.

The rearrangement joins TRBV5-1 to TRBJ1-4; D gene unclear. This CDR3 has 14 amino acids. The germline V gene has CDR1 SGHRS and CDR2 YFSETQ. Trimming cost V 0 bases and J 4 bases, with 7 bases left between them. The CDR3 DNA follows: TGCGCCAGCAGCTTGGGAGCACTTAATGAAAAACTGTTTTTT. Translating gives CASSLGALNEKLFF.

The chain is built from TRBV7-9 and TRBJ2-7; 8 bases map to TRBD1. With V trimmed by 4 bases and J by 6 bases, 11 bases remained unmatched. The CDR3 spans 15 residues. Looked up from germline, CDR1 is SEHNR and CDR2 is FQNEAQ (reference sequence). The CDR3 sequence: CASSSSGQVVSEQYF. CDR3 nucleotides: TGTGCCAGCAGCTCATCGGGACAGGTGGTCTCCGAGCAGTACTTC.

The rearrangement uses TRBV11-2 and TRBJ1-4, with D perhaps TRBD1 (6 bases). Per germline, CDR1 SGHAT and CDR2 FQNNGV. The CDR3 spans 14 residues. V was clipped by 5 bases and J by 2 bases, with 9 bases between them. The CDR3 sequence is CASSQGHTNEKLFF. DNA of the CDR3: TGTGCCAGCAGCCAGGGACATACTAATGAAAAACTGTTTTTT.

This clone has a single count. The gene calls are TRBV5-5 and TRBJ1-1, with 7 bases identical to TRBD1. V lost 2 bases and J lost 7; bases outside the gene matches: 2. The germline V gene encodes CDR1 SGHKS and CDR2 YYEKEE (reference sequence). This CDR3 spans 12 amino acids. The CDR3 region is CASSFRDSEAFF. CDR3 sequence (DNA): TGTGCCAGCAGCTTCCGGGACAGTGAAGCTTTCTTT.

The rearrangement uses TRBV6-4 and TRBJ1-6; D is undetermined. CDR1 MRHNA and CDR2 SNTAGT come from the germline V gene. V was trimmed by 6 bases and J by 16 bases, leaving 16 bases between them. The CDR3 spans 12 residues. In DNA, the CDR3 is TGTGCCAGCAGAGATGATAGGCCGAGGCTCCACTTT. Protein sequence: CASRDDRPRLHF.